This T cell receptor (beta chain) was obtained from a study of T cell repertoires in ileal Crohn's disease. Study as a whole: Operated complications were stricturing disease (about 60%) and penetrating disease (approximately 39%). Postoperative therapy was given to about half: more than 10 thiopurines, around 17 anti-TNF agents. Whole-study results and caveats: Active smokers at surgery had more clonal expansions than non-smokers. Sorted CD8 T cells held more high-frequency clones than CD4.

About this clone itself: Antigen: not known.

The germline V gene encodes CDR1 SGDLS and CDR2 YYNGEE. This CDR3 contains 13 residues. Trimming pared 4 bases from V and 1 base from J, leaving 8 bases between. Generated by immunoSEQ multiplex PCR, the TCRdb table keeps only in-frame clones and is missing some. The table has about 5,400 clones, roughly 80% seen once. The clonotype comes from an adult with Crohn's disease. J is TRBJ1-1 and V is TRBV9, with D uncertain. Material for sequencing was ileal tissue. The CDR3 DNA reads as TGTGCCAGCAGCCTAGCCACGAACACTGAAGCTTTCTTT. Translating gives CASSLATNTEAFF.